This is a list of T cell receptor beta chains from one sample in a study of shared clonotypes between healthy human individuals. Sequenced by immunoSEQ multiplex PCR; TCRdb stores in-frame clones only, minus some. The sample holds roughly 2.1 million clones, approximately 94% seen once. Sequencing was done on a sample of naive CD8+ T cells from PBMCs. All receptors derive from a young man in good health. Some clones in this sample may be carry-over from other donors' samples. The CDR3 runs from the conserved cysteine through the conserved F or W. A D gene is named only where the DNA matches it firmly. Expanded clones are given a class, and other clones once, few, many or no size at all.

j_call v_call d_call clone_size cdr3_nt cdr3_aa
TRBJ1-4 TRBV7-9 NA NA TGTGCCAGCAGCTTAGGCAGCCTTAATGAAAAACTGTTTTTT CASSLGSLNEKLFF
TRBJ2-5 TRBV6-5 TRBD2 NA TGTGCCAGCAGCAGCAGTAGCGGGAGAATGGAGACCCAGTACTTC CASSSSSGRMETQYF
TRBJ2-7 TRBV28 NA once TGTGCCAGCAGTTTCCCTCCGGTCAGATCCGGGGAGCAGTACTTC CASSFPPVRSGEQYF
TRBJ1-5 TRBV27 NA NA TGTGCCAGCAGTACCACAGGGATTGGCAATCAGCCCCAGCATTTT CASSTTGIGNQPQHF
TRBJ2-2 TRBV28 NA NA TGTGCCAGCAGTTTTTTCTCTGCGAACACCGGGGAGCTGTTTTTT CASSFFSANTGELFF
TRBJ2-7 TRBV5-1 TRBD2 NA TGCGCCAGCAGCACCTGGACTAGCGGGAGTACTACCGAGCAGTACTTC CASSTWTSGSTTEQYF
TRBJ1-2 TRBV7-9 TRBD1 NA TGTGCCAGCAGTGACTCTCCCGGGACAGGGAATGGCTACACCTTC CASSDSPGTGNGYTF
TRBJ1-2 TRBV19 TRBD1 NA TGTGCCAGTAGTACCCGGGACAGGCGATTATATGGCTACACCTTC CASSTRDRRLYGYTF
TRBJ2-1 TRBV9 NA NA TGTGCCAGCAGCGTAATGGCAGGTCCCAGCTCCTACAATGAGCAGTTCTTC CASSVMAGPSSYNEQFF
TRBJ2-7 TRBV28 NA NA TGTGCCAGCGCGACAGGGGAGGGCTACGAGCAGTACTTC CASATGEGYEQYF
TRBJ2-3 TRBV15 NA NA TGTGCCACCAGCAAGTCCGGAGGTCTGAGCACAGATACGCAGTATTTT CATSKSGGLSTDTQYF
TRBJ2-7 TRBV27 TRBD2 NA TGTGCCAGCAGTTTAGTTTGGACTAGCGGGAGTCGTTCCTACGAGCAGTACTTC CASSLVWTSGSRSYEQYF
TRBJ2-1 TRBV11-2 TRBD2 NA TGTGCCAGCAGCTTAGGTCCAATAGCGGGCGGGTACAATGAGCAGTTCTTC CASSLGPIAGGYNEQFF
TRBJ2-7 TRBV19 TRBD2 once TGTGCCAGTAGTATGGCGCGGGAGGGTATCAGCTCCTACGAGCAGTACTTC CASSMAREGISSYEQYF
TRBJ2-5 TRBV7-9 NA NA TGTGCCAGCAGCCCGCGGAGCGGCAAATACTCAGAGACCCAGTACTTC CASSPRSGKYSETQYF
TRBJ2-2 TRBV9 NA NA TGTGCCAGCAGCGCAAGGGGGACAACCCCGAACACCGGGGAGCTGTTTTTT CASSARGTTPNTGELFF